The 23 T cell receptor beta chains below were found in one sample sequenced in a study of immune characterization of retroperitoneal liposarcoma. One entry per CDR3 protein results from TCRdb running MiXCR on the PCR reads. The repertoire has fewer than 11,000 distinct CDR3 sequences, more than 25% of them found once; the top ten carry approximately 8.2%. The sequenced sample was tumor tissue. The origin of the receptors is a male donor with retroperitoneal liposarcoma.

The sample holds a few counts of this clonotype. The chain recombines TRBV11-3 with TRBJ2-3, with D perhaps TRBD2 (5 bases). Germline V lookup: CDR1 SGHNT, CDR2 YENEEA. This CDR3 has 14 residues. Trimming removed 3 bases at V and 3 bases at J, with 10 bases between. CDR3 DNA sequence: TGTGCCAGCAGCTTTAGAGGGCTAACAGATACGCAGTATTTT. Translated: CASSFRGLTDTQYF.

Turning to this clonotype: Just one base apart from a much larger clone, this may be a read error. The chain links TRBV7-8 to TRBJ2-5, with TRBD1 identical over 9 bases. The J call is doubtful: the DNA matches TRBJ2-1 better. Germline V gene data show CDR1 as SGHVS and CDR2 as FQNEAQ. CDR3 length equals 16 residues. CDR3 protein: CVSSLVPGTGLYEQFF. The CDR3 bases are TGTGTCAGCAGCTTAGTGCCCGGGACAGGGTTGTACGAGCAGTTCTTC.

In this sample, this clonotype turned up a few times. The chain is built from TRBV10-1 and TRBJ2-2; D is possibly TRBD1 (5 bases). The CDR3 length is 16 residues. Germline loops: CDR1 WNHNN, CDR2 SYGVQD (reference sequence). V dropped 4 bases and J dropped 0 bases, with 12 bases sitting between them. The CDR3: CASSGQSLPNTGELFF. The CDR3 DNA is TGCGCCAGCAGTGGACAGTCGTTACCGAACACCGGGGAGCTGTTTTTT.

This clonotype was seen only once. The rearrangement links TRBV6-6 to TRBJ2-5; TRBD1 might be the D (5 bases). This CDR3 region has 14 residues. Germline loops: CDR1 MNHNY, CDR2 SVGAGI (reference sequence). Trimming took off 7 bases at V and 3 bases at J, with 15 bases between the two ends. In DNA, the CDR3 is TGTGCCAGCAAAAGACCAGGGTCCGAAGAGACCCAGTACTTC. This gives the protein CASKRPGSEETQYF.

The rearrangement joins TRBV27 to TRBJ2-3; tentatively, D is TRBD2 (6 bases). This CDR3 has 17 residues. Germline values: CDR1 MNHEY, CDR2 SMNVEV (reference sequence). Trimming left V 0 bases short and J 1 base short, with 14 bases between. CDR3 sequence reads: CASSLSAGLTRTDTQYF. The DNA of the CDR3 is TGTGCCAGCAGTTTATCCGCAGGACTAACCCGCACAGATACGCAGTATTTT.

J is TRBJ2-4 and V is TRBV7-2, with 7 nucleotides matching TRBD2. The last part of the DNA fits TRBJ2-7 better; the J call may be wrong. The CDR3 extends over 11 amino acids. Germline V gene data show CDR1 as SGHTA and CDR2 as FQGNSA. The chain's CDR3 is CASRVAGEQYF. CDR3 sequence (DNA): TGTGCCAGCAGAGTAGCGGGCGAGCAGTACTTC.

This clonotype was seen only a few times. The genes are TRBV6-6 and TRBJ2-4; no reliable D call. The DNA end is a closer match to TRBJ2-5, so the J assignment may be wrong. Germline-derived CDR1 and CDR2 are MNHNY and SVGAGI (reference sequence). The CDR3 is 17 amino acids. The CDR3 here is CASSYSALRVLSETQYF. DNA of the CDR3: TGTGCCAGCAGTTACTCTGCCTTAAGGGTGCTGTCGGAGACCCAGTACTTC.

This clonotype was seen many times. The genes are TRBV6-6 and TRBJ2-3; TRBD2 matches at 8 bases. Per the germline V gene, CDR1 is MNHNY and CDR2 is SVGAGI (reference sequence). The CDR3 is made up of 15 amino acids. The J segment lost 8 bases and the V segment lost 0 bases, leaving 7 bases of the junction unmatched. CDR3 sequence reads: CASSYSYGGAGTQYF. The CDR3 nucleotides read TGTGCCAGCAGTTACTCGTACGGGGGGGCAGGTACGCAGTATTTT.

This clonotype turned up a few times. The rearrangement uses TRBV11-2 and TRBJ2-1, with 8 bases lining up with TRBD1. TRBJ2-7 matches the DNA end more closely, so the J call is doubtful. Germline CDR1 and CDR2: SGHAT and FQNNGV. The CDR3 is 14 amino acids. CDR3: CASTLSQGGYEQYF. The CDR3 bases are TGTGCCAGCACCCTATCACAGGGGGGATACGAGCAGTACTTC.

This clonotype has ten or more counts. The genes are TRBV6-1 and TRBJ2-1; 8 bases are shared with TRBD2. Germline values: CDR1 MNHNS, CDR2 SASEGT. The CDR3 has 15 residues. J gave up 0 bases and V 5 bases, and 3 bases lay outside the gene matches. The CDR3 nucleotides read TGTGCCAGCAGTCGCGGGGGGAGCTCCTACAATGAGCAGTTCTTC. Protein sequence: CASSRGGSSYNEQFF.

The rearrangement joins TRBV6-1 to TRBJ2-3, with 10 bases that match TRBD2. Germline values: CDR1 MNHNS, CDR2 SASEGT. The CDR3 runs 14 residues. V trimming: 2 bases; J trimming: 4 bases; junction bases outside the gene matches: 0. The chain's CDR3 is CASSELAGADTQYF. The CDR3, as DNA: TGTGCCAGCAGTGAACTAGCGGGGGCAGATACGCAGTATTTT.

This chain uses TRBV7-6 with TRBJ2-1, with 10 positions matching TRBD2. The J call may be wrong; the DNA end is better matched by TRBJ2-7. Per germline, CDR1 SGHVS and CDR2 FNYEAQ. The CDR3 spans 14 residues. The CDR3 coding sequence is TGTGCCAGCAGTCCTAGCGGGAGTGGCAATGAGCAGTACTTC. Translated: CASSPSGSGNEQYF.

The rearrangement uses TRBV6-6 and TRBJ2-1; D is uncertain. The CDR3 spans 13 residues. V lost 5 bases to trimming and J lost 9 bases, with 14 bases between them. CDR1 is MNHNY and CDR2 is SVGAGI in the germline V gene (reference sequence). Written as DNA, the CDR3 is TGTGCCAGCAGTGACCCTAGTATGGGTGAGCAGTTCTTC. Its translation: CASSDPSMGEQFF.

This clonotype was counted only a few times. The chain carries TRBV6-6 and TRBJ2-1, with 12 positions matching TRBD2. The DNA end lines up better with TRBJ2-7; the J call may be wrong. Looked up from germline, CDR1 is MNHNY and CDR2 is SVGAGI (reference sequence). The CDR3 extends over 16 amino acids. CDR3 region: CASSYDSSGGAGEQYF. The CDR3 region has the DNA TGTGCCAGCAGTTACGATTCTAGCGGGGGGGCCGGTGAGCAGTACTTC.

By sample fraction, this clonotype is medium-sized. V is TRBV7-6 and J is TRBJ2-3, with D uncertain. CDR1 SGHVS and CDR2 FNYEAQ come from the germline V gene. The CDR3 loop spans 17 amino acids. V lost 0 bases to trimming and J lost 5 bases, with 18 bases between them. CDR3 in amino acids: CASSLAGAHTHGDTQYF. DNA of the CDR3: TGTGCCAGCAGCTTAGCGGGCGCACACACACACGGAGATACGCAGTATTTT.

In its sample, this clonotype is medium-sized. The chain uses TRBV12-3 or TRBV12-4 and TRBJ2-7; tentatively, D is TRBD1 (6 bases). This CDR3 contains 12 residues. Trimming left V 5 bases short and J 1 base short, with 6 bases between. CDR3 in DNA: TGTGCCAGCAGTGACAGGTCCTACGAGCAGTACTTC. This encodes CASSDRSYEQYF.

This clonotype occurred a few times. V usage is TRBV12-3 or TRBV12-4 and J usage is TRBJ2-1; 14 nucleotides align to TRBD2. The J call may be mistaken, given a closer DNA end match to TRBJ2-7. The CDR3 contains 16 residues. In nucleotides, the CDR3 is TGTGCCAGCAGTCCTGGGACTAGCGGGAGTCTGAGGGAGCAGTACTTC. Protein sequence: CASSPGTSGSLREQYF.

The chain uses TRBV6-1 and TRBJ1-5; TRBD1 might be the D (6 bases). Between the trimmed V and J ends, which lost 6 bases and 3 bases, there was a span of 15 bases. The length of the CDR3 is 15 residues. CDR1 and CDR2 (germline): MNHNS, SASEGT. This CDR3 is CASRTGLGDNQPQHF. CDR3 DNA sequence: TGTGCCAGCAGAACAGGGTTAGGGGACAATCAGCCCCAGCATTTT.

This clonotype ranks as medium-sized (0.01 to 0.1%). The V gene is TRBV11-2, the J gene TRBJ2-3; 12 bases line up with TRBD1. The junction had 11 bases not matched to a gene; V was cut back by 5 bases and J by 2 bases. CDR3 length: 18 residues. The germline gives CDR1 SGHAT, CDR2 FQNNGV. CDR3 amino acids: CASSGPGQGARYTDTQYF. The DNA of the CDR3 is TGTGCCAGCAGCGGTCCGGGACAGGGGGCGCGATACACAGATACGCAGTATTTT.

This clonotype showed up just a few times. The gene calls are TRBV6-1 and TRBJ2-1; D is possibly TRBD2 (7 bases). The CDR3 has 14 residues. Trimming left V 1 base short and J 10 bases short, with 14 bases between. Germline V gene sequence: CDR1 MNHNS, CDR2 SASEGT. DNA for the CDR3: TGTGCCAGCAGTGAAGGCGGGGGCCCCTACGAGCAGTTCTTC. Translation gives CASSEGGGPYEQFF.

This clonotype was counted between two and nine times. The V and J genes are TRBV6-1 and TRBJ2-5; 9 bases fit TRBD2. The DNA end is more similar to TRBJ2-1, so the J call may be wrong. The CDR3 is 16 amino acids. Germline CDR1 is MNHNS and CDR2 is SASEGT. In nucleotides, the CDR3 is TGTGCCAGCAGTGAAGCTCCAGCGGGGGGAAAAGTGGCCCAGTTCTTC. Translation: CASSEAPAGGKVAQFF.

V gene TRBV6-6 combines with J gene TRBJ2-1, with 7 positions matching TRBD1. The J call may be incorrect, as the DNA end agrees better with TRBJ2-5. Germline CDR1 is MNHNY and CDR2 is SVGAGI (reference sequence). The CDR3 contains 13 residues. CDR3 DNA: TGTGCCAGCAGCCCCGGACAGGAGAAGACCCAGTACTTC. It translates to CASSPGQEKTQYF.

This clonotype is termed medium-sized. The genes are TRBV7-2 and TRBJ2-5, with 12 bases that match TRBD2. Trimming at V came to 3 bases and at J to 5 bases, leaving 7 bases not matched to a gene. The CDR3 has 16 residues. CDR1 and CDR2 (germline): SGHTA, FQGNSA. The CDR3 sequence is CASSFRTSGVGETQYF. CDR3 sequence (DNA): TGTGCCAGCAGCTTCCGGACTAGCGGGGTGGGGGAGACCCAGTACTTC.